This T cell receptor (beta chain) derives from a study of T cell changes during pregnancy in multiple sclerosis. Generated by immunoSEQ multiplex PCR, the TCRdb table keeps only in-frame clones and is missing some. Among roughly 38,000 clones listed, around 92% were seen once. From germline, CDR1 is SGHVS and CDR2 FNYEAQ. The CDR3 is 14 amino acids. After removal of 1 base from V and 5 bases from J, the junction contained 3 bases not matched to a gene. The source is a female donor with multiple sclerosis, enrolled in a pregnancy study. The chain joins TRBV7-6 to TRBJ2-7, with TRBD1 matching over 9 bases. The sequencing used CD8+ T cells from peripheral blood mononuclear cells, collected in the third trimester of pregnancy. CDR3 coding DNA: TGTGCCAGCAGCTTAGTCGGGACAGGGAACGAGCAGTACTTC. Translation gives CASSLVGTGNEQYF.